This T cell receptor beta chain originates from a study of shared clonotypes between healthy human individuals. Germline lookup yields CDR1 MNHNS and CDR2 SASEGT. CDR3 length: 15 amino acids. V gave up 4 bases and J gave up 3 bases, with 16 bases separating them. This clone was recorded once. Deep was the level at which the assay was run. Methods used by the authors: ImmunoSEQ yielded junction-only sequences lacking quality scores, so filtering differed. This table comes from immunoSEQ multiplex PCR, and its TCRdb copy is limited to in-frame clones, with some not included. The V and J calls and clone size come from that table; D and trimming were worked out from the DNA. The top ten hold roughly 0.82% of the sample, which has about 1.1 million clones, around 77% seen once. Those who donated were healthy HIV-negative adults, with no recent acute infections or vaccinations reported. Partitioning of CD4+ cells yielded a CD45RA+ naive subset and a CD45RA-negative memory subset.

This rearrangement joins TRBV6-1 to TRBJ2-7, with a weak D call TRBD1 (6 bases). Input material: memory CD4+ T cells from PBMCs. Subset defined: CD45RA-negative fraction. The clonotype originates from a man aged 18 to 29 in good health. Some clones in this sample may be carry-over from other donors' samples. The CDR3 bases are TGTGCCAGCAGTGTGGGTCCAGGGGCGGGCTACGAGCAGTACTTC. Translating it yields CASSVGPGAGYEQYF.